A selection of T cell receptor beta chains follows, all from one sample in a study of T-cell memory formation after mild COVID-19. From the 5' RACE reads, TCRdb called clonotypes with MiXCR, one entry per CDR3 protein. The repertoire has hundreds of thousands of distinct CDR3 sequences, under 20% of them found once; the top ten carry 9.5% to 15%. The sequencing sample was made of PBMCs or a T cell subset sorted from them (not recorded which). Receptors were obtained from an adult woman who had mild COVID-19 (a few samples of this study predate the infection). Cell type and time point are not known. Each CDR3 is given with its conserved first and last residue. The D gene is left open where the match is weak. Some rows have no size entry. The others give once, few or many, or a class for an expanded clone.

14,TRBJ2-1,TRBD2,.,TRBV20-1,TGCAGTGCTAGAGATCCCTCGACTAGCCCCAAGCAGTTCTTC,CSARDPSTSPKQFF
14,TRBJ2-1,TRBD2,.,TRBV6-2/TRBV6-3,TGTGCCAGCACCCTAGCGGGGATCTCCCCTGAGCAGTTCTTC,CASTLAGISPEQFF
14,TRBJ2-7,TRBD2,few,TRBV3-1,TGTGCCAGCAGCACCCGAGCGGGAGAGAGCGAGCAGTACTTC,CASSTRAGESEQYF
16,TRBJ2-7,.,.,TRBV4-2,TGTGCCAGCAGCCCTGAGGCGACTACCCTGGGCTACGAGCAGTACTTC,CASSPEATTLGYEQYF
13,TRBJ2-1,TRBD1,.,TRBV5-7,TGTGCCAGCGGAGGGACAGGGTGGGATGAGCAGTTCTTC,CASGGTGWDEQFF
12,TRBJ2-1,TRBD1,few,TRBV7-8,TGTGCCAGCAGCGAGTCGGACAGGGTGGGGTTCTTC,CASSESDRVGFF
13,TRBJ2-7,.,.,TRBV12-3/TRBV12-4,TGTGCCAGCAGCGCCAACACAGGGTTCGAGCAGTACTTC,CASSANTGFEQYF
17,TRBJ1-1,.,few,TRBV5-1,TGCGCCAGCAGCTTGGTCAGTTTGGGAGGAGGGAACACTGAAGCTTTCTTT,CASSLVSLGGGNTEAFF
13,TRBJ1-6,.,.,TRBV7-2,TGTGCCAGCAGCCTCAGCGGACACCCTAACCTCCACTTT,CASSLSGHPNLHF
12,TRBJ1-1,.,few,TRBV19,TGTGCCAGTAGCAGAGGACAGTATGAAGCTTTCTTT,CASSRGQYEAFF
13,TRBJ1-1,.,few,TRBV28,TGTGCCAGCAGTCCAACCGGCTGGCCTGAAGCTTTCTTT,CASSPTGWPEAFF
18,TRBJ2-1,.,.,TRBV14,TGTGCCAGCAGCCAAGATAGTTTACGGCCAACTCTCTACAATGAGCAGTTCTTC,CASSQDSLRPTLYNEQFF
16,TRBJ1-6,.,.,TRBV19,TGTGCCAGTAGTATCAAGGGGAGTTCTGAAAATTCACCCCTCCACTTT,CASSIKGSSENSPLHF
18,TRBJ2-2,TRBD2,few,TRBV5-1,TGCGCCAGCAGCTTGGCCGGAGCGGGGGCCACGAACACCGGGGAGCTGTTTTTT,CASSLAGAGATNTGELFF
16,TRBJ2-7,TRBD2,once,TRBV11-3,TGTGCCAGCAGCTTAGCAGGGCTAGCGGACTCCTACGAGCAGTACTTC,CASSLAGLADSYEQYF
15,TRBJ2-1,TRBD2,many,TRBV18,TGTGCCAGCTCAACGACGGGGGGGACTTACAATGAGCAGTTCTTC,CASSTTGGTYNEQFF
13,TRBJ2-1,.,.,TRBV6-2/TRBV6-3,TGTGCCAGCACTCTACGGGCATGGGATGAGCAGTTCTTC,CASTLRAWDEQFF
14,TRBJ1-1,.,.,TRBV4-2,TGTGCCAGCAGCCAAGGTCGTGCGGGGACTGAAGCTTTCTTT,CASSQGRAGTEAFF
15,TRBJ1-2,TRBD1,.,TRBV29-1,TGCAGCGTTGGACAGGGGCCGCCCTTTGGCTATGGCTACACCTTC,CSVGQGPPFGYGYTF
16,TRBJ2-1,TRBD1,.,TRBV15,TGTGCCACCAGCAGAGATAGGGGGCTCTCCTACAATGAGCAGTTCTTC,CATSRDRGLSYNEQFF
13,TRBJ1-2,TRBD1,few,TRBV12-3/TRBV12-4,TGTGCCAGCAGGGGACAGCCTAACTATGGCTACACCTTC,CASRGQPNYGYTF
15,TRBJ1-1,TRBD1,many,TRBV6-6,TGTGCCAGCAGTTACCCCAGGGGGCCCAACACTGAAGCTTTCTTT,CASSYPRGPNTEAFF
19,TRBJ1-1,TRBD1,once,TRBV7-2,TGTGCCAGCAGCTTAATGAGCGGTGCCTTGACAGGGAGGAGCACTGAAGCTTTCTTT,CASSLMSGALTGRSTEAFF
16,TRBJ2-1,TRBD2,.,TRBV20-1,TGCAGTGCTAGGACCTTAGCGGGGGGCTACTACAATGAGCAGTTCTTC,CSARTLAGGYYNEQFF
17,TRBJ1-3,.,.,TRBV9,TGTGCCAGCAGCGTCGCGCAGACAGTGCGCTCTGGAAACACCATATATTTT,CASSVAQTVRSGNTIYF
13,TRBJ2-7,.,.,TRBV11-3,TGTGCCAGCACTCCGGGCCGTACCTACGAGCAGTACTTC,CASTPGRTYEQYF
15,TRBJ2-3,TRBD1,few,TRBV7-9,TGTGCCAGCAGCTTCGGACAGGCCCCCACAGATACGCAGTATTTT,CASSFGQAPTDTQYF
16,TRBJ1-5,.,.,TRBV4-1,TGCGCCAGCAGCCAAGAGGCAGAACGAGGCAATCAGCCCCAGCATTTT,CASSQEAERGNQPQHF
16,TRBJ2-7,TRBD1,few,TRBV5-1,TGCGCCAGCAGCTTACCCCGACAGGGCAGCCTCTACGAGCAGTACTTC,CASSLPRQGSLYEQYF
17,TRBJ2-3,.,few,TRBV18,TGTGCCAGCTCACCGGCTCAGGGAGCTGTTCCCTCAGATACGCAGTATTTT,CASSPAQGAVPSDTQYF
14,TRBJ2-3,.,.,TRBV10-3,TGTGCCATCAGGCAGGGGCTAAGCACAGATACGCAGTATTTT,CAIRQGLSTDTQYF
12,TRBJ1-5,.,few,TRBV20-1,TGCAGTGCTCGAGTGGGGGGTCAGCCCCAGCATTTT,CSARVGGQPQHF
15,TRBJ2-1,.,.,TRBV6-6,TGTGCCAGCAGTTACTCTGGGACCTACTACAATGAGCAGTTCTTC,CASSYSGTYYNEQFF
15,TRBJ2-3,.,few,TRBV20-1,TGCAGTGCTGGACTACAGGGCTCTTTCACAGATACGCAGTATTTT,CSAGLQGSFTDTQYF
12,TRBJ2-7,.,few,TRBV7-9,TGTGCCAGCAGCTATTACTACGGCGAGCAGTACTTC,CASSYYYGEQYF
12,TRBJ1-5,.,many,TRBV10-2,TGCGCCAGCGGACCAGGGGATCAGCCCCAGCATTTT,CASGPGDQPQHF
16,TRBJ2-1,.,.,TRBV9,TGTGCCAGCAGCGTAGGAAACAAGGGGGGTGAGAATGAGCAGTTCTTC,CASSVGNKGGENEQFF
15,TRBJ1-1,.,few,TRBV12-3/TRBV12-4,TGTGCCAGCAGTTTAGGGGGACGTCGGAGCACTGAAGCTTTCTTT,CASSLGGRRSTEAFF
16,TRBJ2-5,.,few,TRBV7-9,TGTGCCAGCAGCTTATACCCGTCGGGACTTCAAGAGACCCAGTACTTC,CASSLYPSGLQETQYF
14,TRBJ2-7,TRBD1,few,TRBV5-6,TGTGCCAGCAGCGGCCCGGACAGGGGTAGACAGCAGTACTTC,CASSGPDRGRQQYF
17,TRBJ2-1,.,.,TRBV2,TGTGCCAGTTTCGTACTTTCGGTGGGTCCAACCTACAATGAGCAGTTCTTC,CASFVLSVGPTYNEQFF
17,TRBJ2-1,TRBD1,.,TRBV6-5,TGTGCCAGCAGTTACTCGGAGTTCACAGGGGGCTACAATGAGCAGTTCTTC,CASSYSEFTGGYNEQFF
16,TRBJ2-7,.,.,TRBV6-6,TGTGCCAGCAGGCCACCTTCGTCAGGGGCGACCTACGAGCAGTACTTC,CASRPPSSGATYEQYF
14,TRBJ1-5,.,.,TRBV6-5,TGTGCCAGCAGCTGGGCCAGGGAAAACCAGCCCCAGCATTTT,CASSWARENQPQHF
14,TRBJ2-7,TRBD2,few,TRBV6-5,TGTGCCAGCAGACTAGCGGGGGGAACCTACGAGCAGTACTTC,CASRLAGGTYEQYF
11,TRBJ2-7,TRBD2,.,TRBV29-1,TGCAGCGCGGGAGGTGCCTACGAGCAGTACTTC,CSAGGAYEQYF
15,TRBJ2-2,.,few,TRBV11-2,TGTGCCAGCAGCTCGCGCGGGACGGGAACCGGGGAGCTGTTTTTT,CASSSRGTGTGELFF
16,TRBJ2-2,TRBD2,.,TRBV9,TGTGCCAGCAGTGCCGCCGGGACTAAAAGTACCGGGGAGCTGTTTTTT,CASSAAGTKSTGELFF